This T cell receptor beta chain was recovered during a study of CD8+ T cells in alopecia areata. This CDR3 contains 11 residues. V was pared by 3 bases and J by 4 bases, with 1 base between. Germline V lookup: CDR1 SGDLS, CDR2 YYNGEE. Extraction of RNA preceded its reverse transcription into cDNA, which served as the sequencing template. Clones were sequenced by immunoSEQ multiplex PCR, and TCRdb holds only the in-frame ones, with some missing. The sample yields about 110,000 clones, 55% to 60% seen once. The sample taken for sequencing was NKG2D-low CD8+ T cells sorted from blood. The chain joins TRBV9 to TRBJ2-2; D is unclear. This clonotype was sampled from a human donor with alopecia areata. The CDR3: CASSATGELFF. The CDR3 nucleotides read TGTGCCAGCAGCGCCACCGGGGAGCTGTTTTTT.